The T cell receptor beta chain under discussion was sequenced for a study of human T cells and chemical hapten exposure. A word on this clonotype: Its antigen remains unidentified. Mismatch with germline at one junction end may stem from a read error.

The length of the CDR3 is 17 residues. Germline CDR1 and CDR2: SGHTA and FQGNSA. Regarding time point: patch test 1, 2 weeks after DPC sensitization. Treatment defined: therapeutic diphenylcyclopropenone sensitization with weekly scalp DPC. Donors were 18 to 70-year-old alopecia patients suitable for DPC. Total RNA was isolated from whole blood that had not been fractionated. TCRdb used MiXCR to reprocess the RACE reads, holding one entry per CDR3 protein. This sample carries about 120,000 distinct CDR3 sequences, around 10% of them seen once, and the ten largest clones take roughly 1.5%. The study, taken as a whole, reports: TCRs above 1 in 1000 frequency stayed constant with DPC sensitization.

This TCR was sampled from a woman aged 50 to 65 with alopecia areata. Some clones in this sample may be carry-over from other donors' samples. The source material was whole blood, sampled in connection with sensitization to the hapten diphenylcyclopropenone (DPC). The chain is built from TRBV7-2 and TRBJ1-5; the match to TRBD1 covers 9 bases. CDR3 nucleotide sequence: TGTGCCAGCAGTTTAGGAATCCCGGGACAGGGTATCCGGCCCCAGCATTTT. It codes for CASSLGIPGQGIRPQHF.